This TCR beta chain came from a study of CXCR3-negative and CXCR3-positive naive CD8 T cells. In the study overall: Per library, roughly 1.6 +/- 0.3 million reads; 120 million to 150 million TRB reads overall. Study-wide findings and caveats: Whereas both naive subsets had comparably high diversity, memory CD8+ cells had much lower diversity. For naive cells, CXCR3-negative and CXCR3-positive subsets had similar TRBV-TRBJ usage; for memory cells, usage differed.

The authors prepared UMI-labeled TRB cDNA libraries by 5' RACE. Each CDR3 protein gets one entry in TCRdb, which reprocessed the 5' RACE reads and gives no DNA. There are approximately 4,200 distinct CDR3 sequences in the sample, with 1.5% to 2.5% held by the top ten. Comment on this clonotype: Its antigen is currently unknown.

The CDR3 is 15 amino acids. Germline-derived CDR1 and CDR2 are MNHEY and SVGAGI. Naive CD8+ T cells displayed a CD45RO-CCR7+CD27+CD95- phenotype. This clonotype originated in a human donor in good health. Some clones in this sample may be carry-over from other donors' samples. The chain couples TRBV6-5 to TRBJ2-5; TCRdb returns TRBD1, unconfirmable since there is no DNA. Sequenced input: naive CXCR3- CD8+ T cells from blood. Subset here: CD45RO-CCR7+CD27+CD95- naive CD8+ T cells lacking CXCR3 (TNR3-). The CDR3 loop is CASSLGTGVQETQYF.